This T cell receptor beta chain appears in the sequencing data of a study of cytomegalovirus exposure and HLA in healthy donors. 13 Jbeta primers and 60 Vbeta primers were used for the PCR. Libraries were prepared by immunoSEQ multiplex PCR; TCRdb keeps only in-frame clonotypes and omits some of them. The data contain 120,000 or so clones, around three quarters of them singletons. Comment on this clone: Its specificity is not known.

Study-level results: Association with HLA alleles at 0.05 false discovery rate was found for approximately 18,000 TCR beta sequences in a later analysis. The Asian-associated ancestry cluster reportedly had fewer N-insertions than the approximately 690-donor mean in a later analysis.

Between the trimmed V and J ends, which lost 0 bases and 0 bases, there was a span of 15 bases. CDR3 size: 17 residues. Germline assignment: CDR1 LNHNV and CDR2 YYDKDF (reference sequence). Sequencing was done on a sample of PBMCs. The TCR comes from a man aged 25-40 years in good health and CMV-seronegative. The J gene is TRBJ2-7, the V gene TRBV15; D is undetermined. CDR3 bases: TGTGCCACCAGCAGAGATCTCGTGCGATTTCTCTCCTACGAGCAGTACTTC. It translates to CATSRDLVRFLSYEQYF.